This T cell receptor (beta chain) is drawn from a study of CD8+CD57+ T cells in acquired aplastic anemia. Study-level background: Quantities of DNA derived from sorted CD4+ and CD8+ cells averaged around 3 ug. Study results and caveats: Overlap between patients and controls comprised about 30 CD8+ CDR3 sequences.

Researchers used genomic DNA as the template to profile TCR beta VDJ and CDR3. A single record per CDR3 protein comes from TCRdb applying MiXCR to the reads. The data show about 160,000 distinct CDR3 sequences, 40% to 55% seen once. With 3 bases clipped from V and 0 bases from J, the junction kept 2 bases outside the gene matches. The germline V gene encodes CDR1 SGHTA and CDR2 FQGTGA. This CDR3 comprises 16 residues. Concerning this clonotype itself: Antigen unknown.

By flow cytometry, patients selected for sequencing had shown an expansion of CD8+CD57+ cells. Therapy had not been given to patients before blood sampling. The chain employs TRBV7-3 and TRBJ2-3; 11 positions match TRBD1. Material for sequencing was sorted CD4+, CD8+, or CD8+CD57+ T cells (not recorded which) from PBMCs. The clonotype originates from a human donor with aplastic anemia. The CDR3 spells CASSLGQGVSTDTQYF. For the CDR3, the DNA is TGTGCCAGCAGCTTGGGACAGGGGGTTAGCACAGATACGCAGTATTTT.